The 23 T cell receptor beta chains given below trace back to one sample, sequenced in a study of CD8 T cells in Susac syndrome. It was with random hexamers that roughly 0.5 to 1 ug RNA was reverse transcribed. TCRdb analysed the immunoSEQ multiplex PCR reads with MiXCR anew, one entry per CDR3 protein. The sample carries approximately 140,000 distinct CDR3 sequences, 94% recorded once. The material sequenced was CD8+ T cells from PBMCs. The receptors shown here come from a human donor in good health.

The chain couples TRBV19 to TRBJ2-5; D is unresolved. The germline V gene has CDR1 LNHDA and CDR2 SQIVND (reference sequence). Deletions cut 5 bases from V and 0 bases from J, with 4 bases between. CDR3 length: 12 residues. CDR3 in amino acids: CASSRDQETQYF. For the CDR3, the DNA is TGTGCCAGTAGTCGCGACCAAGAGACCCAGTACTTC.

The chain combines TRBV13 with TRBJ1-1; D unclear. Trimming took off 2 bases at V and 0 bases at J, with 7 bases between the two ends. The CDR3 is 14 amino acids. Germline values: CDR1 PRHDT, CDR2 FYEKMQ (reference sequence). The CDR3 loop reads CASSLLTLNTEAFF. Written as DNA, the CDR3 is TGTGCCAGCAGCTTATTGACGCTGAACACTGAAGCTTTCTTT. The whole variable domain, remainder taken from reference TRBV13 and TRBJ1-1, is AAGVIQSPRHLIKEKRETATLKCYPIPRHDTVYWYQQGPGQDPQFLISFYEKMQSDKGSIPDRFSAQQFSDYHSELNMSSLELGDSALYFCASSLLTLNTEAFFGQGTRLTVV.

The chain recombines TRBV2 with TRBJ2-1; D not resolved. The CDR3 extends over 13 amino acids. V was pared by 3 bases and J by 8 bases, with 11 bases between. CDR1 and CDR2 from the germline V gene are SNHLY and FYNNEI. CDR3 nucleotide sequence: TGTGCCAGCAGTGAGTGGCTAAAGGATGAGCAGTTCTTC. Encoded protein: CASSEWLKDEQFF.

The V call is TRBV7-2, the J call TRBJ2-3; no clear D gene. Germline V CDR1 and CDR2: SGHTA, FQGNSA. The ends were cut back, 5 bases at V and 6 bases at J, with 9 bases in the middle. The CDR3 is made up of 12 amino acids. CDR3 in amino acids: CASSLVIDTQYF. CDR3 DNA: TGTGCCAGCAGCCTAGTTATCGATACGCAGTATTTT. Full variable domain (remainder filled in from reference TRBV7-2 and TRBJ2-3): GAGVSQSPSNKVTEKGKDVELRCDPISGHTALYWYRQSLGQGLEFLIYFQGNSAPDKSGLPSDRFSAERTGGSVSTLTIQRTQQEDSAVYLCASSLVIDTQYFGPGTRLTVL.

This clonotype came up once. The chain uses TRBV9 and TRBJ1-1; tentatively, D is TRBD1 (6 bases). Looked up from germline, CDR1 is SGDLS and CDR2 is YYNGEE. With 0 bases removed from V and 2 bases from J, the gap between germline ends came to 11 bases. The CDR3 runs 15 residues. CDR3 region: CASSVGGGGNTEAFF. The CDR3 DNA sequence: TGTGCCAGCAGCGTAGGTGGGGGGGGCAACACTGAAGCTTTCTTT.

V is TRBV6-2 or TRBV6-3 and J is TRBJ2-1, with D perhaps being TRBD1 or TRBD2 (5 bases each). The V end lost 7 bases, the J end lost 4 bases, and 14 bases lay between the germline ends. The CDR3 is 14 amino acids. In germline, CDR1 is MNHEY, CDR2 SVGEGT. The CDR3 loop is CASIGDLPYNEQFF. The CDR3 coding sequence is TGTGCCAGCATAGGGGACCTACCATACAATGAGCAGTTCTTC.

V is TRBV6-4 and J is TRBJ2-1; TRBD2 matches at 8 bases. The CDR3 length is 15 residues. The trim removed 6 bases at V and 4 bases at J, leaving 8 bases unmatched. Germline lookup yields CDR1 MRHNA and CDR2 SNTAGT. The CDR3 loop is CASSVLAAKYNEQFF. Here the CDR3 DNA reads TGTGCCAGCAGCGTACTAGCGGCGAAGTACAATGAGCAGTTCTTC.

CDR3 loop: CASSPPTGQGGYGYTF. In nucleotides, the CDR3 is TGTGCCAGCAGCCCTCCGACAGGACAGGGAGGCTATGGCTACACCTTC. J is TRBJ1-2 and V is TRBV9; 8 nucleotides align to TRBD1. CDR3 length: 16 residues. Germline V gene lookup returns CDR1 SGDLS and CDR2 YYNGEE. Losses at the gene ends were 4 bases for V and 4 bases for J; bases not matched to a gene: 12.

The CDR3 region has the DNA TGCGCCAGCATTTCGGAAGGGGCAGGGTGGTCTTCAGCTGAGCAGTTCTTC. This translates into CASISEGAGWSSAEQFF. V usage is TRBV23-1 and J usage is TRBJ2-1; a possible D gene is TRBD1 (5 bases). TRBV23-1 is flagged as an ORF with uncertain function. The CDR3 runs 17 residues. V was clipped by 7 bases and J by 9 bases, with 28 bases between them.

The V gene is TRBV18, the J gene TRBJ1-1, with D perhaps TRBD1 (5 bases). The CDR3 has 15 amino acids. V lost 3 bases, J lost 3 bases, and 14 bases lay in between. Germline assignment: CDR1 KGHSH and CDR2 LQKENI. CDR3 DNA: TGTGCCAGCTCACCGCCCTCTAACAGGCACACTGAAGCTTTCTTT. Residues: CASSPPSNRHTEAFF.

V is TRBV10-3 and J is TRBJ2-7, with D unclear. Germline V gene data show CDR1 as ENHRY and CDR2 as SYGVKD. The V end lost 7 bases, the J end lost 5 bases, and 9 bases lay between the germline ends. This CDR3 has 11 amino acids. The CDR3 here is CAITDGHEQYF. The CDR3 DNA reads TGTGCCATCACTGATGGGCACGAGCAGTACTTC.

V gene TRBV11-1 combines with J gene TRBJ2-2; D gene unclear. The CDR3 spans 13 residues. The ends were cut back, 8 bases at V and 0 bases at J, with 7 bases in the middle. CDR1 SGHAT and CDR2 FQDESV come from the germline V gene (reference sequence). The CDR3 loop is CASLSANTGELFF. In DNA form, the CDR3 reads TGTGCCAGCCTCAGCGCGAACACCGGGGAGCTGTTTTTT.

The rearrangement joins TRBV27 to TRBJ2-7, with 12 bases fitting TRBD2. V lost 5 bases and J lost 4; bases outside the gene matches: 6. CDR1 is MNHEY, CDR2 SMNVEV, per germline (reference sequence). The CDR3 covers 15 residues. This CDR3 is CASSMTSGSIYEQYF. DNA for the CDR3: TGTGCCAGCAGTATGACTAGCGGGAGTATTTACGAGCAGTACTTC.

This sequence joins TRBV13 and TRBJ2-3, with 10 bases that match TRBD2. Per germline, CDR1 PRHDT and CDR2 FYEKMQ (reference sequence). This CDR3 is 17 amino acids long. V was clipped by 5 bases and J by 2 bases; unmatched bases: 10. CDR3 in DNA: TGTGCCAGCAGCCCCTCGGGTAGCGGGAGGCCCACAGATACGCAGTATTTT. Its protein is CASSPSGSGRPTDTQYF.

The chain recombines TRBV27 with TRBJ1-5, with TRBD1 matching 7 bases. The germline V gene encodes CDR1 MNHEY and CDR2 SMNVEV (reference sequence). The CDR3 length is 15 residues. The V segment lost 10 bases and the J segment 2 bases; nucleotides outside the gene matches: 11. The CDR3 bases are TGTGCCATCCGGGACAGAGTTGACGGCAATCAGCCCCAGCATTTT. Its translation is CAIRDRVDGNQPQHF.

The V gene is TRBV6-5, the J gene TRBJ2-1, with 10 positions matching TRBD2. After removal of 8 bases from V and 14 bases from J, the junction contained 9 bases not matched to a gene. The CDR3 runs 12 residues. The germline CDR1 and CDR2 sequences are MNHEY and SVGAGI. CDR3 residues: CASRPLAGWEFF. Written as DNA, the CDR3 is TGTGCCAGCCGACCACTAGCGGGGTGGGAGTTCTTC.

The rearrangement links TRBV7-2 to TRBJ2-5; 12 positions agree with TRBD1. V lost 5 bases to trimming and J lost 4 bases; unmatched junction nucleotides: 8. The CDR3 has 16 residues. Germline CDR1 and CDR2: SGHTA and FQGNSA. Here the CDR3 DNA reads TGTGCCAGCAGCCAAGCCGGGACAGGGGGCTTAGAGACCCAGTACTTC. Amino acid sequence: CASSQAGTGGLETQYF.

This chain uses TRBV5-6 with TRBJ2-7; 7 bases agree with TRBD2. CDR3 size: 14 residues. The germline CDR1 and CDR2 sequences are SGHDT and YYEEEE. V lost 6 bases to trimming and J lost 5 bases; unmatched junction nucleotides: 11. The CDR3 region has the DNA TGTGCCAGCACCCCCGGGACTACGGTCGACGAGCAGTACTTC. It translates to CASTPGTTVDEQYF.

This chain links TRBV4-3 with TRBJ2-7; the D gene is possibly TRBD1 (6 bases). Germline lookup yields CDR1 LGHNA and CDR2 YSLEER. The CDR3 totals 13 residues. V shed 1 base and J shed 6 bases, with 10 bases lying between them. CDR3 loop: CASSQATGIEQYF. Written as DNA, the CDR3 is TGCGCCAGCAGCCAAGCCACAGGGATCGAGCAGTACTTC.

The chain combines TRBV20-1 with TRBJ2-1, with 11 bases aligning to TRBD2. From germline, CDR1 is DFQATT and CDR2 SNEGSKA (reference sequence). The CDR3 totals 17 residues. V lost 1 base and J lost 3; bases outside the gene matches: 8. The CDR3 DNA reads TGCAGTGCTAGAGCCCCGGGACTAGCGGAACTCTACAATGAGCAGTTCTTC. Residues: CSARAPGLAELYNEQFF.

This rearrangement joins TRBV5-4 to TRBJ2-7; weak D call: TRBD2 (5 bases). This CDR3 region has 14 residues. Trimming took 0 bases from V and 9 from J, leaving 16 bases between them. CDR1 is SGHNT, CDR2 YYREEE, per germline (reference sequence). CDR3 in amino acids: CASSLEGGPPGQYF. Written as DNA, the CDR3 is TGTGCCAGCAGCTTGGAAGGCGGGCCCCCGGGGCAGTACTTC. The full variable domain, in which reference TRBV5-4 and TRBJ2-7 provide the parts outside the CDR3, is ETGVTQSPTHLIKTRGQQVTLRCSSQSGHNTVSWYQQALGQGPQFIFQYYREEENGRGNFPPRFSGLQFPNYSSELNVNALELDDSALYLCASSLEGGPPGQYFGPGTRLTVT.

The V call is TRBV28, the J call TRBJ2-1, with D hard to call. The germline V and J ends were trimmed by 3 bases and 7 bases, with 4 bases remaining between them. Germline V gene lookup returns CDR1 MDHEN and CDR2 SYDVKM. The CDR3 contains 11 residues. The CDR3 DNA sequence: TGTGCCAGCAGTTTGAAGAATGAGCAGTTCTTC. Amino acid sequence: CASSLKNEQFF.

The chain carries TRBV6-5 and TRBJ2-2, with D unresolved. Trimming took off 9 bases at V and 6 bases at J, with 17 bases between the two ends. The CDR3 contains 14 residues. The germline V gene has CDR1 MNHEY and CDR2 SVGAGI. The CDR3 loop is CASTALGGSGELFF. The CDR3 region has the DNA TGTGCCAGTACAGCCTTAGGTGGATCCGGGGAGCTGTTTTTT.